The present T cell receptor beta chain was sequenced within a study of T cell repertoires in cytomegalovirus infection (dated by TCRdb to about 2019). Describing the broader study: Donor HLA type was relevant to the analysis, because carriage of CMV infection together with the matching HLA type was indicated by public TCR beta signatures. Paper-wide results and their limitations: The ex vivo response was dominated by HLA-C-restricted CMV-specific TCR beta clonotypes, and the single most frequent clonotype in two of eight donors was supplied by these HLA-C-restricted clonotypes. In both this cohort and an independent roughly 360-donor cohort, the cumulative frequency of public TCR beta family members distinguished carriers of CMV infection plus the relevant HLA type.

This sample was sequenced with an Illumina HiSeq 1500. Starting from the raw public reads, TCRdb applied fastp trimming at Q25, assembled clones with MiXCR and retained in-frame beta chains. CDR3 protein sequences are deduplicated, and each keeps its most common genes and DNA. A total of 150,000 to 200,000 distinct CDR3 sequences appear in this sample, nearly 9.5% of them only once. The top ten constitute roughly 5% of the sample. From the cysteine up to the phenylalanine, the CDR3 has a length of 15 residues. The sequence is cut down to CDR3 DNA, 45 bases in frame from base 1. The V end loses 5 bases and the J end loses 2 bases, and a stretch of 15 bases separates them. The germline V gene encodes CDR1 SGHTA and CDR2 FQGNSA. In its sample, this clonotype was seen many times. What this receptor recognizes is not known. Nothing much larger sits one base from this clone, and base qualities are not available.

Here the chain combines TRBV7-2 and TRBJ1-2; the D segment cannot be called with confidence. The source material was PBMCs. The clonotype was recovered from a human donor in good health (CMV status not recorded). Some clones in this sample may be carry-over from other donors' samples. This receptor carries the CDR3 CASSPTVLDNYGYTF. The DNA reads as follows: TGTGCCAGCAGCCCAACGGTTCTTGACAACTATGGCTACACCTTC.